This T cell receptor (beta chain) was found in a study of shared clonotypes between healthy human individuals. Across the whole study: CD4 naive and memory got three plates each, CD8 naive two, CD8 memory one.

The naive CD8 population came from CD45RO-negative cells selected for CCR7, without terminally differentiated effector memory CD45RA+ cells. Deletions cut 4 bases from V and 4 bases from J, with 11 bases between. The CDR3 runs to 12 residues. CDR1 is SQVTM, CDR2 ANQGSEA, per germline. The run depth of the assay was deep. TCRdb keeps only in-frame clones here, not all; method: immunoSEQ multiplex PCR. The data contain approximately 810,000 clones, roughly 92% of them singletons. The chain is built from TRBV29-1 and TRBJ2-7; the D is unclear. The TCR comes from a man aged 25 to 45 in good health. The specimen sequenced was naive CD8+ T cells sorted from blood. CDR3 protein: CSVASGRYEQYF. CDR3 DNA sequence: TGCAGCGTTGCATCTGGTCGGTACGAGCAGTACTTC.